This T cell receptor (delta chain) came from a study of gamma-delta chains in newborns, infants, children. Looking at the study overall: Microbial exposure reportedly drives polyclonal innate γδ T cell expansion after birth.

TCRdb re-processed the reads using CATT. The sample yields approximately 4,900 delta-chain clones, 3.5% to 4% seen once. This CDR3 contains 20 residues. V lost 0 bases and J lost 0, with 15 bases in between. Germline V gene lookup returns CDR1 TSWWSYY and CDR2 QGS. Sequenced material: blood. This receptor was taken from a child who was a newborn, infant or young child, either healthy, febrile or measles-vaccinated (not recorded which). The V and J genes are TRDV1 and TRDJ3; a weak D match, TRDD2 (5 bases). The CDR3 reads CALGELPGALLSWDTRQMFF. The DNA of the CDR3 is TGTGCTCTTGGGGAACTCCCGGGTGCCCTTCTCTCCTGGGACACCCGACAGATGTTTTTC.